Presented here are 12 T cell receptor beta chains from one specimen sequenced in a study of T cells in localized non-small cell lung cancer. Profiling relied on immunoSEQ multiplex PCR, and the TCRdb table lists in-frame clones only, not all of them. The sample shows fewer than 12,000 clones, about 70% of them seen only once. The input for sequencing was peripheral blood, taken before any cancer treatment. The receptors come from a male donor aged 60 or over with stage I lung adenocarcinoma.

A remark on this clone: The same CDR3 is also encoded by other DNA sequences in this sample. The chain carries TRBV5-6 and TRBJ1-1; the D is unclear. Per the germline V gene, CDR1 is SGHDT and CDR2 is YYEEEE. This CDR3 has 13 residues. V was clipped by 5 bases and J by 4 bases, with 12 bases between them. CDR3 in amino acids: CASRPSSSTEAFF. CDR3 in DNA: TGTGCCAGCAGACCTTCTAGTAGCACTGAAGCTTTCTTT.

The genes are TRBV27 and TRBJ2-7; TRBD1 agrees at 10 bases. The CDR3 spans 15 residues. Unmatched junction bases numbered 10, after V lost 2 bases and J lost 9 bases. Germline V CDR1 and CDR2: MNHEY, SMNVEV (reference sequence). CDR3 amino acids: CASSLGSGTGAGQYF. The CDR3, as DNA: TGTGCCAGCAGTTTAGGATCCGGGACAGGGGCAGGGCAGTACTTC.

This clone was found a few times. V gene TRBV7-9 combines with J gene TRBJ2-5; D may be TRBD1 or TRBD2 (5 bases each). Germline assignment: CDR1 SEHNR and CDR2 FQNEAQ (reference sequence). Trimming pared 5 bases from V and 7 bases from J, leaving 14 bases between. The CDR3 length is 13 residues. The CDR3 DNA reads as TGTGCCAGCAGCGAAGGACTCCAGGGGACCCAGTACTTC. It specifies CASSEGLQGTQYF.

Only one count was recorded for this clone. J is TRBJ1-2 and V is TRBV9; 11 bases are shared with TRBD1. The junction had 4 bases not matched to a gene; V was cut back by 3 bases and J by 0 bases. There are 16 residues in the CDR3. In germline, CDR1 is SGDLS, CDR2 YYNGEE. This chain's CDR3 is CASSGGTGGANYGYTF. The CDR3 nucleotides read TGTGCCAGCAGCGGCGGGACAGGGGGGGCTAACTATGGCTACACCTTC.

The gene calls are TRBV5-4 and TRBJ2-7; D perhaps matches TRBD2 (6 bases). V dropped 1 base and J dropped 2 bases, with 13 bases sitting between them. The V gene's germline CDR1 is SGHNT and CDR2 YYREEE (reference sequence). This CDR3 has 15 amino acids. As DNA, the CDR3 is TGTGCCAGCAGCTTGCTAACGGGGGACCCCTACGAGCAGTACTTC. Translating gives CASSLLTGDPYEQYF.

The chain is built from TRBV5-4 and TRBJ2-1; D remains unclear. The CDR3 length is 14 residues. The ends were cut back, 4 bases at V and 2 bases at J, with 10 bases in the middle. CDR1 is SGHNT, CDR2 YYREEE, per germline (reference sequence). The DNA of the CDR3 is TGTGCCAGCAGCCTTTCTGAGCCCTACAATGAGCAGTTCTTC. Amino acids: CASSLSEPYNEQFF.

This rearrangement joins TRBV19 to TRBJ1-4; 7 bases line up with TRBD1. Per the germline V gene, CDR1 is LNHDA and CDR2 is SQIVND (reference sequence). CDR3 size: 14 residues. V was clipped by 6 bases and J by 7 bases; unmatched bases: 8. This chain's CDR3 is CASRRQGSGEKLFF. The CDR3 bases are TGTGCCAGTAGGCGACAGGGCAGCGGTGAAAAACTGTTTTTT.

The genes are TRBV28 and TRBJ1-4; D not certain. V was shortened by 5 bases and J by 6 bases, with 7 bases between the two germline ends. CDR3 length: 12 amino acids. Per the germline V gene, CDR1 is MDHEN and CDR2 is SYDVKM. DNA of the CDR3: TGTGCCAGCAGTCCGTCGTATGAAAAACTGTTTTTT. Its protein product is CASSPSYEKLFF.

This chain links TRBV25-1 with TRBJ1-3; no clear D gene. Germline CDR1 is MGHDK and CDR2 is SYGVNS. This CDR3 comprises 14 residues. The ends were cut back, 4 bases at V and 9 bases at J, with 16 bases in the middle. CDR3 sequence: CASSGVGQATTIYF. CDR3 sequence (DNA): TGTGCCAGCAGTGGTGTAGGCCAAGCGACCACCATATATTTT. The whole variable domain, filled in from reference TRBV25-1 and TRBJ1-3, reads EADIYQTPRYLVIGTGKKITLECSQTMGHDKMYWYQQDPGMELHLIHYSYGVNSTEKGDLSSESTVSRIRTEHFPLTLESARPSHTSQYLCASSGVGQATTIYFGEGSWLTVV.

The chain employs TRBV6-6 and TRBJ2-7; D unresolved. The CDR3 consists of 12 residues. Germline loops: CDR1 MNHNY, CDR2 SVGAGI (reference sequence). With 2 bases removed from V and 2 bases from J, the gap between germline ends came to 4 bases. The DNA for the CDR3 is TGTGCCAGCAGTTACCCAACCTACGAGCAGTACTTC. It translates to CASSYPTYEQYF.

This clone was counted between two and nine times. This chain links TRBV10-3 with TRBJ2-7; D uncertain. Trimming shortened V by 0 bases and J by 1 base, and 1 base separated the two germline ends. Germline CDR1 reads ENHRY; CDR2 reads SYGVKD. The CDR3 extends over 12 amino acids. CDR3 residues: CAISESSYEQYF. DNA of the CDR3: TGTGCCATCAGTGAGTCTTCCTACGAGCAGTACTTC.

This rearrangement joins TRBV2 to TRBJ1-3, with no clear D. The CDR3 has 15 residues. Trimming stripped 1 base from V and 0 bases from J, with 7 bases between. Germline V gene lookup returns CDR1 SNHLY and CDR2 FYNNEI. In nucleotides, the CDR3 is TGTGCCAGCAGTGAAGATCTCCTCTCTGGAAACACCATATATTTT. It yields the protein CASSEDLLSGNTIYF.